This T cell receptor beta chain was captured by sequencing in a study of blood T cell repertoires in COVID-19. Study at large: Whether acute or convalescent, the COVID-19 samples came from the United States, Italy and Spain. Sources were T cells, B-cell-depleted T cells, or PBMCs; the material itself was cDNA or gDNA.

As handled by the study authors: Reference gene primer amplification gave estimated nucleated cell counts. Only in-frame clones appear in the TCRdb table, and some are missing; sequencing was by immunoSEQ multiplex PCR. V and J calls and clone size come straight from that table; D and trimming were deduced from the DNA. This sample has 150,000 to 190,000 clones; around 84% occur once, and the top ten carry roughly 8%. Seattle's cohort entered during active infection and was followed longitudinally. Germline CDR1 is LNHNV and CDR2 is YYDKDF (reference sequence). The germline V and J ends were trimmed by 2 bases and 0 bases, with 10 bases remaining between them. The CDR3 runs to 16 residues.

The material sequenced was peripheral blood. This chain uses TRBV15 with TRBJ1-4; D remains unclear. This sequence originates from a woman aged 55-70 years with COVID-19, enrolled during active disease. The CDR3 sequence is CATSRHNKATNEKLFF. Written as DNA, the CDR3 is TGTGCCACCAGCAGACACAACAAAGCAACTAATGAAAAACTGTTTTTT.